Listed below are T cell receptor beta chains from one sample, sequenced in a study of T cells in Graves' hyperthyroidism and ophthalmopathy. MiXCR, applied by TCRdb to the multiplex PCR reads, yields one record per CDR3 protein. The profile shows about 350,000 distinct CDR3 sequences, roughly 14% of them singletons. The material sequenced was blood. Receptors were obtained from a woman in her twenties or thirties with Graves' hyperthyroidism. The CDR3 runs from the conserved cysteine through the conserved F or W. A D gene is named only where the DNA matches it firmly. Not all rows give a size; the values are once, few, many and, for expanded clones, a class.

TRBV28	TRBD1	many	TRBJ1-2	TGTGCCAGCAGTTTGGGACAGGGTGTCCTTGGCTACACCTTC	CASSLGQGVLGYTF
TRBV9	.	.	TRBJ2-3	TGTGCCAGCAGCGCTCTATCCTACACAGATACGCAGTATTTT	CASSALSYTDTQYF
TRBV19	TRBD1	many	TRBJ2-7	TGTGCCAGTAGTCCCGACAGGGGGCGTAACGAGCAGTACTTC	CASSPDRGRNEQYF
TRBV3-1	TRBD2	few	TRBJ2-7	TGTGCCAGCAGCCAAGGCGGGAGGAAGGGAGAGCAGTACTTC	CASSQGGRKGEQYF
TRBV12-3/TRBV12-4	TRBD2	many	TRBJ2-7	TGTGCCAGCAGTTTAAATTCGCTAGCGGGAGGGAGGTCCTACGAGCAGTACTTC	CASSLNSLAGGRSYEQYF
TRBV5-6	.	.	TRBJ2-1	TGTGCCAGCAGCCGCCCCGGAACAGGGATAGCCTACAATGAGCAGTTCTTC	CASSRPGTGIAYNEQFF
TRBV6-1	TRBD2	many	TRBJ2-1	TGTGCCAGCAGGTTAAGCGGGAGAGCTACAGTGGATGAGCAGTTCTTC	CASRLSGRATVDEQFF
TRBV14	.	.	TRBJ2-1	TGTGCCAGCAGCCAAGATCCGAATAGATTAGTTGAGCAGTTCTTC	CASSQDPNRLVEQFF
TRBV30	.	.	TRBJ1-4	TGTGCCTGGAGAGGCTTCAGGTCGAGTGAAAAACTGTTTTTT	CAWRGFRSSEKLFF
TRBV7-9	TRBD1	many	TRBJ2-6	TGTGCCAGCAGCTTATTTATGGACAGGTGGAGCTCTGGGGCCAACGTCCTGACTTTC	CASSLFMDRWSSGANVLTF
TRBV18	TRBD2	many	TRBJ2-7	TGTGCCAGCTCACAAGTGCGGGGGAACGATGACGAGCAGTACTTC	CASSQVRGNDDEQYF
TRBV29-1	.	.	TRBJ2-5	TGCAGCGTTGAAGGACAACAAGAGACCCAGTACTTC	CSVEGQQETQYF
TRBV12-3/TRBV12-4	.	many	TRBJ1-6	TGTGCCAGCAAGACGGGGAAAAATTCACCCCTCCACTTT	CASKTGKNSPLHF
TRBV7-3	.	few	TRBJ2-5	TGTGCCAGCAGCTTAGGTATAGGGCGAGAGACCCAGTACTTC	CASSLGIGRETQYF
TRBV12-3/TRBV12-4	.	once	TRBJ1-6	TGTGCCAGCAGCGGTAATCCACCCCTCCACTTT	CASSGNPPLHF